This entry describes one T cell receptor (beta chain). The data were obtained in a study of blood T cell repertoires in COVID-19. Overall study: The United States, Italy and Spain provided the acute and convalescent COVID-19 samples. T cells, B-cell-depleted T cells, or PBMCs supplied cDNA or gDNA.

Some clones are missing from TCRdb's copy, which holds only in-frame ones; the method was immunoSEQ multiplex PCR. The sample lists about 75,000 clones, more than 70% occurring once. Germline trimming cut 5 bases from V and 5 bases from J; bases unmatched to any gene: 10. This CDR3 is 15 amino acids long. Germline V gene data show CDR1 as SGHRS and CDR2 as YFSETQ. Sequenced: peripheral blood. This receptor was taken from a human donor in a cohort sampled during active COVID-19. V and J are TRBV5-1 and TRBJ2-5; 9 nucleotides agree with TRBD2. The CDR3 coding sequence is TGCGCCAGCAGTTCCTCGCGGGGGGGCGGGGAGACCCAGTACTTC. Translation: CASSSSRGGGETQYF. Together with reference TRBV5-1 and TRBJ2-5, the CDR3 gives the full variable domain: KAGVTQTPRYLIKTRGQQVTLSCSPISGHRSVSWYQQTPGQGLQFLFEYFSETQRNKGNFPGRFSGRQFSNSRSEMNVSTLELGDSALYLCASSSSRGGGETQYFGPGTRLLVL.